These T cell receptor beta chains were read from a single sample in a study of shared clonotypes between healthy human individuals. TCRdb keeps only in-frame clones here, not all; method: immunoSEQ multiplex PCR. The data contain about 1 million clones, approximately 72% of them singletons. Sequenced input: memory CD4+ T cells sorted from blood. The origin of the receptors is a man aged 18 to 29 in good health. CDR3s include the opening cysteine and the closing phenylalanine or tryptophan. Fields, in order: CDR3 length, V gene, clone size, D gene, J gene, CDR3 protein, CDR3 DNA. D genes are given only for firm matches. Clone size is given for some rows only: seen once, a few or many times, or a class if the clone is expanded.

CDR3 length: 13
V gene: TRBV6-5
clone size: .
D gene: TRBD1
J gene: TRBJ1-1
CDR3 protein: CASTRTGITEAFF
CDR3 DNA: TGTGCCAGCACACGGACAGGGATAACTGAAGCTTTCTTT

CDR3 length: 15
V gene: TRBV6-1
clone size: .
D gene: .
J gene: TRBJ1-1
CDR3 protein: CASSDNGIATSGAFF
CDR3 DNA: TGTGCCAGCAGTGACAACGGAATAGCAACCTCGGGAGCTTTCTTT

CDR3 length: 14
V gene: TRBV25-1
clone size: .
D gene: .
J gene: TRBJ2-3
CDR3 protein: CASSLRGLTDTQYF
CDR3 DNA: TGTGCCAGCAGCCTGCGGGGACTCACAGATACGCAGTATTTT

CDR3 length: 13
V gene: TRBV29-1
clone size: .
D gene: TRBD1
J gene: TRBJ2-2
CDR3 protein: CSVPGDRIGELFF
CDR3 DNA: TGCAGCGTTCCCGGGGACAGGATCGGGGAGCTGTTTTTT

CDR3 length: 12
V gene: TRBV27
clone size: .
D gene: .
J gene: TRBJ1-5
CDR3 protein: CASSTLNQPQHF
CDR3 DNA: TGTGCCAGCAGTACCTTAAATCAGCCCCAGCATTTT

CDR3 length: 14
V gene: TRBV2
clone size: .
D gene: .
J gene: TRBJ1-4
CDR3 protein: CASNLNPGIGKLFF
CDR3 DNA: TGTGCCAGCAACCTAAATCCGGGTATTGGAAAACTGTTTTTT

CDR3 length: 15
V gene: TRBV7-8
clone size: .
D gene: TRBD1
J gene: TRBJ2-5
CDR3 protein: CASSRDRGREETQYF
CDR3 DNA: TGTGCCAGCAGCCGAGACAGGGGACGCGAAGAGACCCAGTACTTC

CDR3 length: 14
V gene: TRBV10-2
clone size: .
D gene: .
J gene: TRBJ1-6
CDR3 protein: CASSFQGINSPLHF
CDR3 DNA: TGCGCCAGCAGCTTTCAGGGGATAAATTCACCCCTCCACTTT

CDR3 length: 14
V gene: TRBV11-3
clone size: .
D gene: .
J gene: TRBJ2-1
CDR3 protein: CASSLTGSYNEQFF
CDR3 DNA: TGTGCCAGCAGCTTAACCGGATCCTACAATGAGCAGTTCTTC

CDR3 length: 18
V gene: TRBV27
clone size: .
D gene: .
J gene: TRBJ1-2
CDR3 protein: CASSLSRPGVALNYGYTF
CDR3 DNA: TGTGCCAGCAGTTTATCGCGACCAGGGGTGGCGCTTAACTATGGCTACACCTTC

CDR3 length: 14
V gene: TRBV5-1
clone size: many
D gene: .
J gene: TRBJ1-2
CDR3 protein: CASSLLTPDYGYTF
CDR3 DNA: TGCGCCAGCAGCTTGTTAACGCCTGACTATGGCTACACCTTC

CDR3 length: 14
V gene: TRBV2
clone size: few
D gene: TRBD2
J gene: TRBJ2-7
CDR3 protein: CASKGGLATYEQYF
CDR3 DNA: TGTGCCAGCAAGGGGGGACTAGCTACCTACGAGCAGTACTTC

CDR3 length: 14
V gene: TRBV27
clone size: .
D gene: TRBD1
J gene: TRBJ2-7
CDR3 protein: CASSRTGGGNEQYF
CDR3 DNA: TGTGCCAGCAGCCGGACAGGGGGCGGGAACGAGCAGTACTTC

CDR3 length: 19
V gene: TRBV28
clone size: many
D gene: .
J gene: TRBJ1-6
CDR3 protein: CASSPSTWLQSSYNSPLHF
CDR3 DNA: TGTGCCAGCAGCCCCTCGACTTGGCTTCAGAGCTCCTATAATTCACCCCTCCACTTT

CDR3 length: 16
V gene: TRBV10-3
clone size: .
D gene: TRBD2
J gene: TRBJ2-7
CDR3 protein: CAISAPFAGGLRPKYF
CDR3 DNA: TGTGCCATCAGTGCACCGTTTGCGGGGGGGCTTCGGCCGAAGTACTTC

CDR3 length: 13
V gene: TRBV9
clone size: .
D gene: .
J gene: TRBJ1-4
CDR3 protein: CASSPGRREKLFF
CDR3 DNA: TGTGCCAGCAGCCCAGGGAGGAGGGAAAAACTGTTTTTT

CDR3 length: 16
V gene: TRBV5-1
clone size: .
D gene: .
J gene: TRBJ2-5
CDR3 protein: CASSLEGRGVVETQYF
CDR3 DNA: TGCGCCAGCAGCTTGGAGGGCAGGGGAGTAGTAGAGACCCAGTACTTC

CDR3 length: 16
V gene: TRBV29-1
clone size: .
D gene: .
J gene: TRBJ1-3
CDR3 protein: CSVEDGGRGSGNTIYF
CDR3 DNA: TGCAGCGTTGAAGATGGGGGACGGGGCTCTGGAAACACCATATATTTT

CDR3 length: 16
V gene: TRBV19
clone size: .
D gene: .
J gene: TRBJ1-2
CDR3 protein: CASSIEADRVGYGYTF
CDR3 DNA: TGTGCCAGTAGTATAGAGGCAGACCGAGTCGGCTATGGCTACACCTTC

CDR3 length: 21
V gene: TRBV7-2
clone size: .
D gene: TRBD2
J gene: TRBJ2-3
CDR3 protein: CASSLAVSWTSGGYETDTQYF
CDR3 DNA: TGTGCCAGCAGCTTAGCGGTCTCGTGGACTAGCGGGGGGTATGAGACAGATACGCAGTATTTT

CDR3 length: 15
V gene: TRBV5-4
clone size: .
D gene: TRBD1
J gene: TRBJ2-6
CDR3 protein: CASSLTGTGANVLTF
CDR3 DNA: TGTGCCAGCAGCCTGACAGGGACTGGGGCCAACGTCCTGACTTTC

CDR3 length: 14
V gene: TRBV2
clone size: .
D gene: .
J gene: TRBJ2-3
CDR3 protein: CASSQYQNTDTQYF
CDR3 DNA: TGTGCCAGCAGTCAGTATCAAAACACAGATACGCAGTATTTT

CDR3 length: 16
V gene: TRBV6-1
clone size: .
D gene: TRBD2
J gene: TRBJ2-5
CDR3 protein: CASSDLGLAGPETQYF
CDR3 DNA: TGTGCCAGCAGTGATCTGGGACTAGCGGGCCCAGAGACCCAGTACTTC

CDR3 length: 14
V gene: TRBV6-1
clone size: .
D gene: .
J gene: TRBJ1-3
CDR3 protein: CASRETGSGNTIYF
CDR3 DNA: TGTGCCAGCAGGGAGACAGGCTCTGGAAACACCATATATTTT

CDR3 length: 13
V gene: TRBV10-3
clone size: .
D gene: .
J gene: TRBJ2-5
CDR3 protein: CAISVSGVETQYF
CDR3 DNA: TGTGCCATCAGCGTGAGTGGAGTGGAGACCCAGTACTTC

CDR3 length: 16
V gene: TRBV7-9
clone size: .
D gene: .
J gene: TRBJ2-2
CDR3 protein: CASSPRAPINTGELFF
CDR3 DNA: TGTGCCAGCAGCCCCCGGGCCCCCATAAACACCGGGGAGCTGTTTTTT

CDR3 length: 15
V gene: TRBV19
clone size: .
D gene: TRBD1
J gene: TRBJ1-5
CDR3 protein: CASSKARTGSQPQHF
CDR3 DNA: TGTGCCAGTAGTAAGGCCCGGACAGGGTCGCAGCCCCAGCATTTT

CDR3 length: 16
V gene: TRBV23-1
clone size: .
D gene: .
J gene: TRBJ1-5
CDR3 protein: CASTPMPETVNQPQHF
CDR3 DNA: TGCGCCAGCACCCCTATGCCAGAGACAGTTAATCAGCCCCAGCATTTT

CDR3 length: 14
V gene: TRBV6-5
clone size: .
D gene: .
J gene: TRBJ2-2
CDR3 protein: CASSFGTNTGELFF
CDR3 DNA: TGTGCCAGCTCCTTCGGGACGAACACCGGGGAGCTGTTTTTT

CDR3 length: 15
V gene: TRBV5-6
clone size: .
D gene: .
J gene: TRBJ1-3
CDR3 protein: CASSLGGGSGNTIYF
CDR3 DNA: TGTGCCAGCAGCCTGGGAGGCGGCTCTGGAAACACCATATATTTT

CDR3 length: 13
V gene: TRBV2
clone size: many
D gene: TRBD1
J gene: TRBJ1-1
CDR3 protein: CASRTGWNTEAFF
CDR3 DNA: TGTGCCAGTCGGACAGGGTGGAACACTGAAGCTTTCTTT

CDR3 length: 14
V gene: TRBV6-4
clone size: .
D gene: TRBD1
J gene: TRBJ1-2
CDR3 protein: CASSATGTGDGYTF
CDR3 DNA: TGTGCCAGCAGTGCCACCGGGACAGGGGACGGCTACACCTTC

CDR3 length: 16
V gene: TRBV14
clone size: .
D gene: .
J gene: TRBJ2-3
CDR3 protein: CASSQTHGNHYYTQYF
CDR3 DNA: TGTGCCAGCAGCCAAACCCACGGGAACCATTATTATACGCAGTATTTT

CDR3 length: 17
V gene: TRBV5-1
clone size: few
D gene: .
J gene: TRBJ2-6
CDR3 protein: CASSPQPASSGANVLTF
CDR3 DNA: TGCGCCAGCAGCCCACAGCCCGCGAGCTCTGGGGCCAACGTCCTGACTTTC

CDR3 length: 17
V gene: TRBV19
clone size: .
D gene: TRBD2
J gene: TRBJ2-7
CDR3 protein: CASSIVLAGGEDCEQYF
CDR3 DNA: TGTGCCAGTAGTATAGTCCTAGCGGGAGGGGAAGACTGCGAGCAGTACTTC

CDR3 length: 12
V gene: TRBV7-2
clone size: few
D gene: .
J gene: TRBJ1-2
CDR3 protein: CASSSGTYGYTF
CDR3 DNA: TGTGCCAGCAGCTCAGGGACCTATGGCTACACCTTC

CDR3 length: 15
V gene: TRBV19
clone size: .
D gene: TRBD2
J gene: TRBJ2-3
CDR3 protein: CASSRTSGAADTQYF
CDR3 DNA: TGTGCCAGTAGTAGAACTAGCGGGGCAGCAGATACGCAGTATTTT

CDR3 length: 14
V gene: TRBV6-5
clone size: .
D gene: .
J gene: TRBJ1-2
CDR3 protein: CASRTTTGAYGYTF
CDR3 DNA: TGTGCCAGCAGAACAACGACAGGCGCATATGGCTACACCTTC

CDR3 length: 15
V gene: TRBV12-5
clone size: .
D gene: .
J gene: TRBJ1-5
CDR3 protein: CASGSGAVGSQPQHF
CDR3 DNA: TGTGCTAGTGGCTCTGGCGCCGTGGGTTCTCAGCCCCAGCATTTT

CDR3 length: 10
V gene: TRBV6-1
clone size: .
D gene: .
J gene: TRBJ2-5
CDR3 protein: CASSEETQYF
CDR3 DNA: TGTGCCAGCAGTGAGGAGACCCAGTACTTC

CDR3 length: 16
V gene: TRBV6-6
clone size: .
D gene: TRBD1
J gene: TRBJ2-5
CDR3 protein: CASSAIGQALQETQYF
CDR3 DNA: TGTGCCAGCAGCGCAATTGGACAGGCCCTACAAGAGACCCAGTACTTC

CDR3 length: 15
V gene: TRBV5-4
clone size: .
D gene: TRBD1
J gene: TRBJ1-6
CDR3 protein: CASSSFRGADSPLHF
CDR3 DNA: TGTGCCAGCAGCTCCTTCAGGGGGGCGGATTCACCCCTCCACTTT

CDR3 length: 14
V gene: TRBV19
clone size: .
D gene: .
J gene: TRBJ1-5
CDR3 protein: CASSIGVGDGPQHF
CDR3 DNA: TGTGCCAGTAGTATCGGTGTGGGGGATGGACCCCAGCATTTT

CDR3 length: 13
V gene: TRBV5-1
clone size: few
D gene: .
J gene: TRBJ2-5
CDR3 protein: CASTRDGQETQYF
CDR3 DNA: TGCGCCAGTACGCGGGACGGACAAGAGACCCAGTACTTC

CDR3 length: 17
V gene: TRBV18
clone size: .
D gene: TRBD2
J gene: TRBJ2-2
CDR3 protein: CASSPPMGGTNTGELFF
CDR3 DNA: TGTGCCAGCTCACCACCTATGGGGGGGACGAACACCGGGGAGCTGTTTTTT

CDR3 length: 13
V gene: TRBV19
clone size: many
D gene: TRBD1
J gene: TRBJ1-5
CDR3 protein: CASSGQAGQPQHF
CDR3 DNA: TGTGCCAGTAGTGGACAGGCCGGTCAGCCCCAGCATTTT

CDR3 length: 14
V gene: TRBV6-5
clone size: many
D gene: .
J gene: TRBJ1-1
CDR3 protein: CASSYLTKNTEAFF
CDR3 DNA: TGTGCCAGCAGTTACTTGACGAAGAACACTGAAGCTTTCTTT

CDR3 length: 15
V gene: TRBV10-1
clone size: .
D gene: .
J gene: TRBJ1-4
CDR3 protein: CASSESSSSNEKLFF
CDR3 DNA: TGCGCCAGCAGTGAGTCCAGTTCTTCTAATGAAAAACTGTTTTTT